This TCR beta chain was obtained from a study of regulatory T cells in long-lasting Graves disease. Study-wide results and limits: When disease was persistent, TRBV28, TRBJ1-2 and TRBJ2-5 were the favored segments. Among the persistent patients, 2,741 public clonotypes were shared, more than the 850 to 1,000 shared among new patients.

Stated time point: newly diagnosed GD, antithyroid drugs for less than 3 months. Researchers made the TCR library from RNA that was extracted from PBMCs. To make TCR beta libraries, researchers used iRepertoire HTBI primers and Arm-PCR of CDR3 regions. TCRdb recomputed calls from the multiplex PCR reads with MiXCR, one row per CDR3 protein. Among about 540,000 distinct CDR3 sequences listed, about 13% were seen once. The V segment lost 6 bases and the J segment 5 bases; nucleotides outside the gene matches: 10. Looked up from germline, CDR1 is DFQATT and CDR2 is SNEGSKA (reference sequence). This CDR3 comprises 13 residues. The sample holds many counts of this clonotype. Its antigen is still unknown. These data also featured in a second study, about T cells in Graves' hyperthyroidism and ophthalmopathy. From that study: HTBI primers were used for first-round RT-PCR of the TCR CDR3.

Sequenced here: peripheral blood mononuclear cells (PBMCs), sampled at new diagnosis, from a patient treated with antithyroid drugs. The chain has TRBV20-1 and TRBJ2-7; 7 bases fit TRBD1. This receptor was identified in a man in his thirties or forties with Graves disease. CDR3 DNA sequence: TGCAGTGCCAGTAGACAGGGTACCCACGAGCAGTACTTC. This gives the protein CSASRQGTHEQYF.